A single T cell receptor beta chain is shown here with its context. No antigen is known for it. The length of the CDR3 is 15 residues. Germline CDR1 MNHNS, CDR2 SASEGT. The data stem from a study of monozygotic twins with inflammatory bowel disease. The study's findings and limits: Twins with IBD had fewer clonotypes in common with others than healthy twins, particularly during disease activity.

Reprocessing the 5' RACE reads, TCRdb reports a single entry for every CDR3 protein and omits DNA. The sample data list tens of thousands of distinct CDR3 sequences. Sequencing used blood. The receptor's source is a human donor with ulcerative colitis or Crohn's disease, or a healthy co-twin of an affected twin (not recorded which). The chain couples TRBV6-1 to TRBJ1-5; TCRdb's assignment of TRBD1 cannot be checked, as there is no DNA. CDR3 amino acids: CASSSGTASNQPQHF.